These 12 T cell receptor beta chains originate from one sample sequenced in a study of blood T cell repertoires in COVID-19. Profiling relied on immunoSEQ multiplex PCR, and the TCRdb table lists in-frame clones only, not all of them. The sample lists over 250,000 clones, 70% to 90% occurring once. What was sequenced was PBMCs or T cells enriched from blood (not recorded which). These TCRs come from a woman younger than 45 who had recovered from COVID-19.

The gene calls are TRBV5-1 and TRBJ1-1; TRBD1 is a possible D gene (6 bases). Trimming removed 4 bases from V and 0 bases from J, with 10 bases in between. Germline V gives CDR1 SGHRS, CDR2 YFSETQ. This CDR3 has 14 amino acids. The CDR3 region has the DNA TGCGCCAGCAGCGCGGACAGATTGAACACTGAAGCTTTCTTT. Amino acids: CASSADRLNTEAFF.

The rearrangement links TRBV6-5 to TRBJ1-6; 9 positions match TRBD1. The V gene's germline CDR1 is MNHEY and CDR2 SVGAGI. The J segment lost 7 bases and the V segment lost 7 bases, leaving 8 bases of the junction unmatched. The CDR3 totals 15 residues. The CDR3 coding sequence is TGTGCCAGCATCCCCGACAGGGGGGGAAATTCACCCCTCCACTTT. It yields the protein CASIPDRGGNSPLHF.

The V and J genes are TRBV7-2 and TRBJ1-2, with TRBD1 matching over 7 bases. With V trimmed by 5 bases and J by 2 bases, 5 bases remained unmatched. CDR1 is SGHTA, CDR2 FQGNSA, per germline. The CDR3 is 14 residues long. CDR3 in amino acids: CASSQGVQNYGYTF. CDR3 nucleotide sequence: TGTGCCAGCAGCCAGGGGGTGCAGAACTATGGCTACACCTTC.

This clone appeared once. V and J are TRBV5-8 and TRBJ1-1; 9 bases match TRBD1. Germline CDR1 reads SGHTS; CDR2 reads YDEGEE. The CDR3 is 16 residues long. Germline trimming cut 2 bases from V and 4 bases from J; bases unmatched to any gene: 9. As DNA, the CDR3 is TGTGCCAGCAGCTTTTACCTGACAGGGGGAAGCACTGAAGCTTTCTTT. Its protein product is CASSFYLTGGSTEAFF. Based on the CDR3 plus reference TRBV5-8 and TRBJ1-1, the full variable domain is EAGVTQSPTHLIKTRGQQATLRCSPISGHTSVYWYQQALGLGLQFLLWYDEGEERNRGNFPPRFSGRQFPNYSSELNVNALELEDSALYLCASSFYLTGGSTEAFFGQGTRLTVV.

The V gene is TRBV7-3, the J gene TRBJ2-7; 9 positions agree with TRBD1. J gave up 0 bases and V 2 bases, and 11 bases lay outside the gene matches. Germline lookup yields CDR1 SGHTA and CDR2 FQGTGA. The CDR3 totals 18 residues. CDR3 amino acids: CASSLEGGRQGGSYEQYF. The CDR3 region has the DNA TGTGCCAGCAGCTTAGAGGGAGGAAGACAGGGGGGCTCCTACGAGCAGTACTTC.

The count of this clone is one. The chain has TRBV4-3 and TRBJ1-6; no definite D call. Trimming left V 1 base short and J 0 bases short, with 7 bases between. The CDR3 covers 16 residues. Germline V gives CDR1 LGHNA, CDR2 YSLEER. CDR3: CASSQARISYNSPLHF. The CDR3, as DNA: TGCGCCAGCAGCCAAGCCCGTATCTCCTATAATTCACCCCTCCACTTT.

The chain has TRBV5-4 and TRBJ1-1; weak D call: TRBD1 (5 bases). Germline CDR1 and CDR2: SGHNT and YYREEE (reference sequence). Trimming shortened V by 4 bases and J by 5 bases, and 15 bases separated the two germline ends. CDR3 length equals 14 residues. The CDR3 loop reads CASSLTREGTEAFF. CDR3 DNA: TGTGCCAGCAGCCTCACCAGGGAGGGGACTGAAGCTTTCTTT.

The rearrangement links TRBV13 to TRBJ2-1; 12 nucleotides line up with TRBD2. This CDR3 is built from 16 residues. Unmatched junction bases numbered 3, after V lost 3 bases and J lost 3 bases. Germline assignment: CDR1 PRHDT and CDR2 FYEKMQ (reference sequence). CDR3 region: CASSLTSGGGYNEQFF. The CDR3 DNA sequence: TGTGCCAGCAGCTTGACTAGCGGGGGCGGCTACAATGAGCAGTTCTTC.

This clone showed up just a few times. The V gene is TRBV27, the J gene TRBJ2-1; D may be TRBD2 (5 bases). V shed 7 bases and J shed 5 bases, with 15 bases lying between them. Per the germline V gene, CDR1 is MNHEY and CDR2 is SMNVEV (reference sequence). The CDR3 spans 14 residues. CDR3 residues: CASKQRDRNNEQFF. The CDR3 bases are TGTGCCAGCAAACAGAGGGATAGAAACAATGAGCAGTTCTTC.

The gene calls are TRBV11-2 and TRBJ1-5; D is possibly TRBD1 (5 bases). Trimming stripped 5 bases from V and 6 bases from J, with 14 bases between. Germline-derived CDR1 and CDR2 are SGHAT and FQNNGV. The CDR3 spans 14 residues. CDR3 sequence (DNA): TGTGCCAGCAGCGGGACCGGCGGGGTTCAGCCCCAGCATTTT. This sequence encodes CASSGTGGVQPQHF.

The V and J genes are TRBV11-3 and TRBJ1-6; possible D gene TRBD1, 6 bases. The CDR3 loop spans 17 amino acids. Germline CDR1 SGHNT, CDR2 YENEEA. Between the trimmed V and J ends, which lost 1 base and 2 bases, there was a span of 12 bases. The CDR3, as DNA: TGTGCCAGCAGCTTAGGGCCTAGGGACACCTATAATTCACCCCTCCACTTT. Translated, it gives CASSLGPRDTYNSPLHF.

The rearrangement links TRBV12-2 to TRBJ1-2; TRBD1, the table's D call, was not compared with the DNA. TRBV12-2 corresponds to a pseudogene. The CDR3 has 13 amino acids. The chain's CDR3 is CASAQIGRIGYTF. The DNA of the CDR3 is TGTGCAAGTGCCCAAATAGGCAGGATCGGCTACACCTTC.